This paragraph reports one T cell receptor (beta chain). The sample originates from a study of blood T cell repertoires in COVID-19. About the research overall: Samples came from the United States, Italy and Spain, spanning acute and convalescent COVID-19. Nucleic acid was either cDNA or gDNA, and it came from T cells, B-cell-depleted T cells, or PBMCs.

As handled by the study authors: Reference gene primers were amplified, and this amplification served to estimate nucleated cell counts. Repertoires were generated with immunoSEQ multiplex PCR, while TCRdb's copy carries only in-frame clones and drops some. V, J and clone size are those of that table, while D and trimming were read from the DNA. The data contain over 12,000 clones, approximately 86% of them singletons. Germline CDR1 SGDLS, CDR2 YYNGEE. Trimming at V came to 3 bases and at J to 7 bases, leaving 12 bases not matched to a gene. This CDR3 is built from 15 residues. The J gene is TRBJ2-5, the V gene TRBV9, with 7 bases aligning to TRBD1. The sample was peripheral blood. The receptor was isolated from a human donor in a cohort sampled during active COVID-19. CDR3 amino acids: CASSARWDSKGTQYF. Written as DNA, the CDR3 is TGTGCCAGCAGCGCTCGGTGGGACAGTAAAGGGACCCAGTACTTC.